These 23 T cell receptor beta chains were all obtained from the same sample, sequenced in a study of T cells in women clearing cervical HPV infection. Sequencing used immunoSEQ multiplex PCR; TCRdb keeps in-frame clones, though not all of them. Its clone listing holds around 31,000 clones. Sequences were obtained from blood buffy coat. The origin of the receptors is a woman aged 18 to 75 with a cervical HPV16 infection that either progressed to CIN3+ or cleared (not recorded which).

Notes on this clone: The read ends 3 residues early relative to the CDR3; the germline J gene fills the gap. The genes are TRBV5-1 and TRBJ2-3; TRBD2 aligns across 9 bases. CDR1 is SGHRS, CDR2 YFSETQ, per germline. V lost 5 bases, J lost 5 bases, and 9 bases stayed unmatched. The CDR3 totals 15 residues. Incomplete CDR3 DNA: TGCGCCAGCAGTCATATAGCGGGGGTTGTAGATACG. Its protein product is CASSHIAGVVDT. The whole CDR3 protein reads CASSHIAGVVDTQYF.

The CDR3 here is CASSLRLVEKLFF. The sequenced part of the CDR3 DNA is TGTGCCAGCAGCTTACGGTTGGTTGAAAAA. The V and J genes are TRBV7-6 and TRBJ1-4, with D uncertain. The CDR3 end falls 3 residues outside the read, so it is completed with the germline J gene. This CDR3 spans 13 amino acids. Germline V gives CDR1 SGHVS, CDR2 FNYEAQ. V was clipped by 2 bases and J by 7 bases, with 8 bases between them.

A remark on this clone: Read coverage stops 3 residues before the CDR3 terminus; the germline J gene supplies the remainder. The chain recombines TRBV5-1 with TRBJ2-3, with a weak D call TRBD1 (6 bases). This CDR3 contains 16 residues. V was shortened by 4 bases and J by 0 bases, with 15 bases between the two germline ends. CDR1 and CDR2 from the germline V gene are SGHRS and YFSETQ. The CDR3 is CASSQVTGASTDTQYF. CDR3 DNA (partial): TGCGCCAGCAGCCAGGTGACAGGCGCAAGCACAGATACG.

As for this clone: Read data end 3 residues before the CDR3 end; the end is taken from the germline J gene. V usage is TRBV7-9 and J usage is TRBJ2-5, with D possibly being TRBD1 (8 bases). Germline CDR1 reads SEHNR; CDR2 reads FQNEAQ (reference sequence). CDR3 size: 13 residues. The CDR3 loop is CASSFTGGDTQYF. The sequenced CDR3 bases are TGTGCCAGCAGCTTTACAGGGGGGGATACC.

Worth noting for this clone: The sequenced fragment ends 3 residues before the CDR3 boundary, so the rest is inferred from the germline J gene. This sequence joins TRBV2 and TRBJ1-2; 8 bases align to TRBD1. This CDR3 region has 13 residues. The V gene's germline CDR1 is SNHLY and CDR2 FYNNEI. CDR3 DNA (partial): TGTGCCAGCAGTGAATACAGGGGGTTCGGC. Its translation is CASSEYRGFG. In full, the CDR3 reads CASSEYRGFGYTF.

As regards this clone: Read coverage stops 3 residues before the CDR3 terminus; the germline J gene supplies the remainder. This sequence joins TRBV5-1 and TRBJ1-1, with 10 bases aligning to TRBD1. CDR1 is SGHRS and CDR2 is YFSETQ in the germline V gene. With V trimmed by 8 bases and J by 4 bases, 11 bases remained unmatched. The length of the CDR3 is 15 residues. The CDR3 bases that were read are TGCGCCAGTACTGAGGGACAGGGGCCGGGCACTGAA. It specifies CASTEGQGPGTE. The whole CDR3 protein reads CASTEGQGPGTEAFF. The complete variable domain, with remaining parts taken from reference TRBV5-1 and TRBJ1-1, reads KAGVTQTPRYLIKTRGQQVTLSCSPISGHRSVSWYQQTPGQGLQFLFEYFSETQRNKGNFPGRFSGRQFSNSRSEMNVSTLELGDSALYLCASTEGQGPGTEAFFGQGTRLTVV.

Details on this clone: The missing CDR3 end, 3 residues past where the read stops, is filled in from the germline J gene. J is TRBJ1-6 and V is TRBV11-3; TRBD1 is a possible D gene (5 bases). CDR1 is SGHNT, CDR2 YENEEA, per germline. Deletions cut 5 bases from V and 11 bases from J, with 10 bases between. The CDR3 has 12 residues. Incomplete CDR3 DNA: TGTGCCAGCAGCGCCGACAGAACACCC. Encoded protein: CASSADRTP. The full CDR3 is CASSADRTPLHF.

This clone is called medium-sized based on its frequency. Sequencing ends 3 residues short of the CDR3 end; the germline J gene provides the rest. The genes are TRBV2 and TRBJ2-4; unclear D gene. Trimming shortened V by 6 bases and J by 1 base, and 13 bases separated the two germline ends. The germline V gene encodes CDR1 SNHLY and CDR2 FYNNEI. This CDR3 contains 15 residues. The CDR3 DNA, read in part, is TGTGCCAGCAGGTTTTTACAGCTGGCCAAAAACATT. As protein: CASRFLQLAKNI. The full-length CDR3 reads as CASRFLQLAKNIQYF.

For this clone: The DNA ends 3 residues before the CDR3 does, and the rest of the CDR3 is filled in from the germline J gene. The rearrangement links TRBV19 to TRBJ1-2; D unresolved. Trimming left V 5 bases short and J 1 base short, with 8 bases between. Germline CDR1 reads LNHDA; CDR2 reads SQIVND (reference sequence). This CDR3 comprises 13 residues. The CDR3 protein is CASSVASNYGYTF. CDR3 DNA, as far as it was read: TGTGCCAGTAGTGTCGCTAGTAACTATGGC.

The CDR3 DNA, read in part, is TGTGCCAGCTCACGCCCCCAGGTTTGGGCCGGAAACTATGGC. Amino acids: CASSRPQVWAGNYG. The complete CDR3 sequence is CASSRPQVWAGNYGYTF. This chain links TRBV18 with TRBJ1-2; D is uncertain. The sequenced fragment ends 3 residues before the CDR3 boundary, so the rest is inferred from the germline J gene. Trimming took 4 bases from V and 2 from J, leaving 20 bases between them. This CDR3 is 17 amino acids long. In germline, CDR1 is KGHSH, CDR2 LQKENI.

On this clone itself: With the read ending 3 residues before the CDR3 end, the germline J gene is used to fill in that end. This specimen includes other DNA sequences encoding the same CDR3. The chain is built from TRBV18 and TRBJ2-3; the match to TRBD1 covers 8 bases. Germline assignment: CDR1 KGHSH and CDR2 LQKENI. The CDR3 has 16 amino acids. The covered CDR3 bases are TGTGCCAGCTCACCCCTTGGGACAGGAGGGGGAGAGACG. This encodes CASSPLGTGGGET. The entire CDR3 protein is CASSPLGTGGGETQYF.

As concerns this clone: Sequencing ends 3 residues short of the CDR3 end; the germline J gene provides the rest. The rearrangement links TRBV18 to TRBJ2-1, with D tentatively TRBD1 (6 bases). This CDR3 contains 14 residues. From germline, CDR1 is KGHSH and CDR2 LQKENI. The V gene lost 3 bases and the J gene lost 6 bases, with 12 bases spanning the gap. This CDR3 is CASSPRTALNEQFF. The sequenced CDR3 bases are TGTGCCAGCTCACCTCGGACAGCCCTCAATGAG.

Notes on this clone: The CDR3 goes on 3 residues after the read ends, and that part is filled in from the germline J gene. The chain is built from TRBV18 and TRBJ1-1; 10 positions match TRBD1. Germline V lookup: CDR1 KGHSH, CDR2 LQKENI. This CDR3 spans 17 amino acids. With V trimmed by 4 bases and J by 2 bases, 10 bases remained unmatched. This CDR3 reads CASSLDRGSTGNTEAFF. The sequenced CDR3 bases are TGTGCCAGCTCACTGGACAGGGGGTCAACGGGAAACACTGAA.

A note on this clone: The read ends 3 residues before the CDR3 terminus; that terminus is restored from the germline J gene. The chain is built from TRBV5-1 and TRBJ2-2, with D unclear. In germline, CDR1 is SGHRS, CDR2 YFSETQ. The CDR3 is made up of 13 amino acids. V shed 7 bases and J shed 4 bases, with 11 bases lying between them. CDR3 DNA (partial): TGCGCCAGCGGTCCCACTCCCACCGGGGAG. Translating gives CASGPTPTGE. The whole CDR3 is CASGPTPTGELFF.

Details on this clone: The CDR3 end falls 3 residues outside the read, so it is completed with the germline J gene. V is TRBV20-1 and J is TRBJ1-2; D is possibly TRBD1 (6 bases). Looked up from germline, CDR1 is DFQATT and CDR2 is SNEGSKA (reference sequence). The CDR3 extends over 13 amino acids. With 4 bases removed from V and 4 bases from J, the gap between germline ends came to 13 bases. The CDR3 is CSAIQDRSYGYTF. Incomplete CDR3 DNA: TGCAGTGCTATACAAGACAGGTCCTATGGC.

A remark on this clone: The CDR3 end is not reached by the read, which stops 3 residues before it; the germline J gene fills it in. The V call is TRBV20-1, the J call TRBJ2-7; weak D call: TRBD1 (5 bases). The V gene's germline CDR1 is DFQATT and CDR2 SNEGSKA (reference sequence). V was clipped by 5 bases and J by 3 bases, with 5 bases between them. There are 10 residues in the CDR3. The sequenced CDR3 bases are TGCAGTGCTCAGGGCTACGAG. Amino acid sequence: CSAQGYE. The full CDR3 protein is CSAQGYEQYF.

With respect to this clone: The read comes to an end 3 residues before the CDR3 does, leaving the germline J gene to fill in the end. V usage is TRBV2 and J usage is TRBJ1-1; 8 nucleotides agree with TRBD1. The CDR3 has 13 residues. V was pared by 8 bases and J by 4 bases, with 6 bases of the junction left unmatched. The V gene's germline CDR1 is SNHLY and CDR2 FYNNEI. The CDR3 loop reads CASVPQGGTEAFF. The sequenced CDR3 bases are TGTGCCAGCGTCCCACAGGGGGGCACTGAA.

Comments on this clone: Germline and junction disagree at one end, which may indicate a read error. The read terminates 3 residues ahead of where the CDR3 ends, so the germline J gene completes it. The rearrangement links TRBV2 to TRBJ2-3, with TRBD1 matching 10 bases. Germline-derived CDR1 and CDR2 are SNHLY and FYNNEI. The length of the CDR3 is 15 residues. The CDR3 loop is CASMSWDRGPETQYF. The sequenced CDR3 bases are TGTGCCAGCATGAGTTGGGACAGGGGACCAGAGACG.

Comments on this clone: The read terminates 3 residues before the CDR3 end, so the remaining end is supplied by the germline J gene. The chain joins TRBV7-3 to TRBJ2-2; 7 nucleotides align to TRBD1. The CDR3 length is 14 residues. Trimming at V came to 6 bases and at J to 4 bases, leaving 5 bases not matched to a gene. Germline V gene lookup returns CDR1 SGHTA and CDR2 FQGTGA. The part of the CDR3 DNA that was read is TGTGCCAGCAGTTCCCCAGGGGGCACCGGGGAG. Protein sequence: CASSSPGGTGE. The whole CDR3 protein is CASSSPGGTGELFF.

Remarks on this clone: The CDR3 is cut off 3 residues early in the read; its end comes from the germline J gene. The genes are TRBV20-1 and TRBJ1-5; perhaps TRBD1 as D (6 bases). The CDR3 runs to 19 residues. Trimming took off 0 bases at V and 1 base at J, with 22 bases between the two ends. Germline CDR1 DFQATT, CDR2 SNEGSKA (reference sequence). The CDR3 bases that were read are TGCAGTGCTAGAGATCTCTTACGGGGAGGGGGTTTGAGCAATCAGCCC. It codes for CSARDLLRGGGLSNQP. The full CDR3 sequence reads CSARDLLRGGGLSNQPQHF.

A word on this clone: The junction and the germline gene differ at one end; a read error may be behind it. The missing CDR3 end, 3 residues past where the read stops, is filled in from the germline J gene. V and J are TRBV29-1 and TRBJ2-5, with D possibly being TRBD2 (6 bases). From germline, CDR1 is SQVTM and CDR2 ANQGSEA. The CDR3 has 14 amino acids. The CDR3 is CGVDSYGGRETQYF. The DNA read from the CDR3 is TGCGGCGTTGATTCGTACGGGGGAAGGGAGACC.

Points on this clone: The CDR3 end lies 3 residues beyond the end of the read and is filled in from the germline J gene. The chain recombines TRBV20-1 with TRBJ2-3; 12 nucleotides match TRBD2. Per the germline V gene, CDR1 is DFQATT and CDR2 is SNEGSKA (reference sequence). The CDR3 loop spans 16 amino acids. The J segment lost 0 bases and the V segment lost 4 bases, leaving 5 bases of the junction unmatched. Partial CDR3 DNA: TGCAGTGCTATCCGTCTAGCGGGGGGGAGCACAGATACG. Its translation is CSAIRLAGGSTDT. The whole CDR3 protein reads CSAIRLAGGSTDTQYF.

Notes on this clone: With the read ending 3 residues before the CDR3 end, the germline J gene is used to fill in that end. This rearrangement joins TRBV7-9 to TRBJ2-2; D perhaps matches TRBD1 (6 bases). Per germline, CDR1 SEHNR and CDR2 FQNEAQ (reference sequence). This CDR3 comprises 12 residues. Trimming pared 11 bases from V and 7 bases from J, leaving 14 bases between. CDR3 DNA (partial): TGTGCCCCCGAGACAGGCCGCGGGGAG. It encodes CAPETGRGE. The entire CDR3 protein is CAPETGRGELFF.